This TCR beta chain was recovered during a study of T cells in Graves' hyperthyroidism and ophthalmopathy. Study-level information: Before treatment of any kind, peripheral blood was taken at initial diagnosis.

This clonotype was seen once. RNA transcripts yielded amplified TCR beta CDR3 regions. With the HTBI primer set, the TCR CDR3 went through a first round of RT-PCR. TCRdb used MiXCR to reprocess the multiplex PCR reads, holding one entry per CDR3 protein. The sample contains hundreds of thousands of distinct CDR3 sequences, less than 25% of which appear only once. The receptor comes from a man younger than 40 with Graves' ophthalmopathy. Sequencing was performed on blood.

The CDR3 spells CATSFPGLAVTNTQYF. Here the CDR3 DNA reads TGTGCCACCAGCTTCCCGGGACTAGCGGTTACAAATACGCAGTATTTT. V gene TRBV24-1 combines with J gene TRBJ2-3; 11 bases align to TRBD2. Unmatched junction bases numbered 12, after V lost 7 bases and J lost 7 bases. The V gene's germline CDR1 is KGHDR and CDR2 SFDVKD. The CDR3 is 16 amino acids.